This T cell receptor beta chain stems from a study of T cells in narcolepsy (dated by TCRdb to the late 2010s). Regarding the research as a whole: The study enrolled patients with narcolepsy type 1 or type 2 (NT1, NT2) together with healthy control donors. The study sought autoreactive T cells targeting hypocretin neuron self-antigens (hypocretin, TRIB2) in narcolepsy patients, using TCR Vbeta sequencing to track clonotypes in blood and CSF. The paper's findings and limits, for the study overall: According to the report, autoreactive clonotypes were detected serially in the blood of the same patients and of different patients, but not in healthy controls. Plots comparing CSF and blood CD4+ T cell clonotypes from the same patient highlighted HCRT-specific and TRIB2-specific autoreactive clonotypes.

Library preparation employed the immunoSEQ multiplex PCR assay. Sourced from immuneACCESS, this table was stored by TCRdb with only in-frame sequences that have V and J called. A share of the clones is absent; for the studies checked, an unresolved V gene accounts for under half, and the remainder has no known explanation. The sample yields about 10,000 clones; about three quarters were counted once. The ten most abundant clones make up 22% of the sample. The CDR3, cysteine through phenylalanine, is 13 amino acids long. Here the CDR3 DNA is all that survives: 39 bases in frame from base 1. Taken from the germline V gene, the CDR1 and CDR2 loops are SGHAT and FQNNGV. V is reduced by 6 bases and J by 0 bases, leaving a spacing of 8 bases between them. This clone was observed a handful of times. It has no known antigen specificity. No qualities accompany the bases; no much larger clone lies one base away.

For TCR Vbeta sequencing and comparison with CSF CD8+ T cells, memory CD8+ T cells were sorted ex vivo from patient blood. This TCR came from a human donor with narcolepsy. The sequence joins TRBV11-2 to TRBJ1-1, with the D gene too uncertain to name. The sequencing input was CD45RA- memory CD8+ T cells from PBMCs. The cell subset or site tag for this specimen amounts to: memory T cells sorted ex vivo from peripheral blood. The DNA sequence is as follows: TGTGCCAGCAGTAAGGGTTTGAACACTGAAGCTTTCTTT. The translation is CASSKGLNTEAFF.